Described below is a single TCR beta chain sequence and its context. The sample originates from a study of blood T cell repertoires in COVID-19. Sequenced by immunoSEQ multiplex PCR; TCRdb stores in-frame clones only, minus some. This sample has about 99,000 clones, with about 86% found just once. The CDR3 covers 13 residues. V trimming: 5 bases; J trimming: 5 bases; junction bases outside the gene matches: 1. Germline lookup yields CDR1 SGHTA and CDR2 FQGNSA. The source material was peripheral blood. This chain connects TRBV7-2 to TRBJ1-5, with 9 bases lining up with TRBD1. This sequence originates from a woman aged 55-69 years in a cohort sampled during active or convalescent COVID-19. CDR3 bases: TGTGCCAGCAGCGGGACAGGGTATCAGCCCCAGCATTTT. Residues: CASSGTGYQPQHF.